This T cell receptor (beta chain) is drawn from a study of blood T cell repertoires in COVID-19. Only in-frame clones appear in the TCRdb table, and some are missing; sequencing was by immunoSEQ multiplex PCR. Of around 70,000 clones listed, around 80% are singletons. Germline V CDR1 and CDR2: MNHEY, SMNVEV (reference sequence). CDR3 size: 12 residues. Trimming shortened V by 8 bases and J by 4 bases, and 11 bases separated the two germline ends. The rearrangement joins TRBV27 to TRBJ2-5, with D perhaps TRBD1 (6 bases). Sequences were obtained from peripheral blood. The clonotype comes from a man in his 70s who had recovered from COVID-19. In DNA, the CDR3 is TGTGCCAGCCGTACAGGGCGAGAGACCCAGTACTTC. Translation: CASRTGRETQYF.